The 25 T cell receptor beta chains below all came from one sample that was sequenced in a study of T cell responses to AZD1222 COVID-19 vaccine (dated by TCRdb to the early 2020s). The meaning of the sample's time point label: baseline before first vaccination. The treatment or condition label, read with the paper, signifies: meningococcal conjugate vaccine given as trial control. Library construction relied on the immunoSEQ multiplex PCR assay. Sourced from immuneACCESS, this table was stored by TCRdb with only in-frame sequences that have V and J called. A share of the clones is absent; for the studies checked, an unresolved V gene accounts for under half, and the remainder has no known explanation. The sample includes about 220,000 clones, with about 92% observed a single time. Of the sample, over 0.95% is held by the ten largest clones. Sample: peripheral blood, taken on day 0 of MenACWY control vaccination. These receptors all stem from an adult in good health.

The rearrangement joins TRBV5-5 to TRBJ1-2; TRBD1 might be the D (5 bases). V lost 0 bases, J lost 4 bases, and 22 bases lay in between. Germline V CDR1 and CDR2: SGHKS, YYEKEE (reference sequence). This CDR3 region has 18 residues. In nucleotides, the CDR3 is TGTGCCAGCAGCTTGGCCGGGGTAGGAGGGACGGTGAGCTATGGCTACACCTTC. The encoded protein is CASSLAGVGGTVSYGYTF. Drawing the rest from reference TRBV5-5 and TRBJ1-2, the complete variable domain is DAGVTQSPTHLIKTRGQQVTLRCSPISGHKSVSWYQQVLGQGPQFIFQYYEKEERGRGNFPDRFSARQFPNYSSELNVNALLLGDSALYLCASSLAGVGGTVSYGYTFGSGTRLTVV.

The chain has TRBV5-1 and TRBJ1-3; D unclear. The CDR3 has 15 amino acids. The V end was cut by 1 base, the J end by 0 bases, with 8 bases between. Per germline, CDR1 SGHRS and CDR2 YFSETQ. As DNA, the CDR3 is TGCGCCAGCAGCTTGACAGCAGCCTCTGGAAACACCATATATTTT. Its translation: CASSLTAASGNTIYF.

The chain combines TRBV7-2 with TRBJ1-2; D gene unclear. The CDR3 loop spans 16 amino acids. CDR1 and CDR2 (germline): SGHTA, FQGNSA. V was shortened by 5 bases and J by 1 base, with 17 bases between the two germline ends. CDR3 sequence (DNA): TGTGCCAGCAGCAATAAAGCTCCAGGCGATAACTATGGCTACACCTTC. This translates into CASSNKAPGDNYGYTF.

The chain uses TRBV19 and TRBJ1-1; D gene unclear. The CDR3 spans 13 residues. Germline lookup yields CDR1 LNHDA and CDR2 SQIVND (reference sequence). The V end was cut by 8 bases, the J end by 0 bases, with 10 bases between. Here the CDR3 DNA reads TGTGCCAGTTCCGGTATTATGAACACTGAAGCTTTCTTT. It specifies CASSGIMNTEAFF.

The rearrangement links TRBV9 to TRBJ1-6; D not certain. The CDR3 totals 13 residues. The V gene lost 3 bases and the J gene lost 6 bases, with 7 bases spanning the gap. Germline lookup yields CDR1 SGDLS and CDR2 YYNGEE. The CDR3 spells CASSARTNSPLHF. CDR3 coding DNA: TGTGCCAGCAGCGCACGAACTAATTCACCCCTCCACTTT.

CDR3 DNA sequence: TGTGCCAGCAGCACCGGACTAGCGGGGGGGTACAATGAGCAGTTCTTC. Translation: CASSTGLAGGYNEQFF. The rearrangement links TRBV5-5 to TRBJ2-1; 15 nucleotides align to TRBD2. Germline CDR1 and CDR2: SGHKS and YYEKEE (reference sequence). The CDR3 is 16 amino acids. The V gene end was trimmed by 4 bases and the J gene end by 4 bases; junction bases not matched to a gene: 3.

J is TRBJ2-3 and V is TRBV5-8; 12 nucleotides align to TRBD2. The length of the CDR3 is 15 residues. V shed 3 bases and J 3 bases; nucleotides not matched to a gene: 2. The V gene's germline CDR1 is SGHTS and CDR2 YDEGEE. In DNA, the CDR3 is TGTGCCAGCAGCTGGGGACTAGCGGGTACAGATACGCAGTATTTT. The encoded protein is CASSWGLAGTDTQYF.

The V gene is TRBV14, the J gene TRBJ2-2, with a tentative D call TRBD2 (5 bases). Trimming took off 2 bases at V and 7 bases at J, with 14 bases between the two ends. CDR3 length: 15 residues. In germline, CDR1 is SGHDN, CDR2 FVKESK. This chain's CDR3 is CASSQPGRSGGELFF. The CDR3 coding sequence is TGTGCCAGCAGCCAACCGGGGAGATCGGGCGGGGAGCTGTTTTTT. Supplemented by reference TRBV14 and TRBJ2-2, the full variable domain reads EAGVTQFPSHSVIEKGQTVTLRCDPISGHDNLYWYRRVMGKEIKFLLHFVKESKQDESGMPNNRFLAERTGGTYSTLKVQPAELEDSGVYFCASSQPGRSGGELFFGEGSRLTVL.

The rearrangement joins TRBV10-3 to TRBJ1-4, with 7 bases identical to TRBD1. CDR3 length: 14 residues. J lost 7 bases, V lost 4 bases, and 6 bases had no gene match. The germline V gene has CDR1 ENHRY and CDR2 SYGVKD. For the CDR3, the DNA is TGTGCCATCAGTGGGACAGGAGACGGTGAAAAACTGTTTTTT. The encoded protein is CAISGTGDGEKLFF.

In DNA, the CDR3 is TGTGCCAGTAGTATAGCGGCGACCTACAATGAGCAGTTCTTC. Its translation: CASSIAATYNEQFF. This chain uses TRBV19 with TRBJ2-1; D is uncertain. CDR1 and CDR2 (germline): LNHDA, SQIVND (reference sequence). The CDR3 spans 14 residues. Trimming left V 1 base short and J 2 bases short, with 6 bases between.

The rearrangement uses TRBV5-5 and TRBJ1-1; D ambiguous. The CDR3 spans 14 residues. The germline V gene has CDR1 SGHKS and CDR2 YYEKEE (reference sequence). V dropped 2 bases and J dropped 0 bases, with 8 bases sitting between them. CDR3 DNA: TGTGCCAGCAGCTTACCAAGGATGAACACTGAAGCTTTCTTT. Its translation is CASSLPRMNTEAFF.

In this sample, this clone turned up once. The chain recombines TRBV11-1 with TRBJ2-5; D not certain. V shed 1 base and J shed 5 bases, with 8 bases lying between them. This CDR3 contains 13 residues. CDR1 and CDR2 from the germline V gene are SGHAT and FQDESV (reference sequence). CDR3 in amino acids: CASSLGRRETQYF. CDR3 DNA sequence: TGTGCCAGCAGCTTAGGCAGGCGGGAGACCCAGTACTTC.

Concerning this clone itself: The same CDR3 can be traced to other DNA sequences in this sample. The chain joins TRBV18 to TRBJ1-2; 9 bases line up with TRBD1. The CDR3 is made up of 14 amino acids. Germline loops: CDR1 KGHSH, CDR2 LQKENI. J gave up 8 bases and V 6 bases, and 10 bases lay outside the gene matches. The CDR3 sequence: CASSLLDRGKGYTF. CDR3 nucleotides: TGTGCCAGCTCTCTCCTCGACAGGGGGAAAGGCTACACCTTC.

The CDR3 DNA reads TGTGCCAGCACAAGGGGCTACACTGAAGCTTTCTTT. Protein: CASTRGYTEAFF. V is TRBV2 and J is TRBJ1-1; D perhaps matches TRBD1 (5 bases). In germline, CDR1 is SNHLY, CDR2 FYNNEI. V lost 7 bases and J lost 3, with 9 bases in between. CDR3 length equals 12 residues. The full variable domain, completed using reference TRBV2 and TRBJ1-1, is EPEVTQTPSHQVTQMGQEVILRCVPISNHLYFYWYRQILGQKVEFLVSFYNNEISEKSEIFDDQFSVERPDGSNFTLKIRSTKLEDSAMYFCASTRGYTEAFFGQGTRLTVV.

The V and J genes are TRBV15 and TRBJ1-2; TRBD1 matches at 8 bases. The junction had 8 bases not matched to a gene; V was cut back by 6 bases and J by 8 bases. This CDR3 region has 13 residues. Per germline, CDR1 LNHNV and CDR2 YYDKDF (reference sequence). CDR3 nucleotide sequence: TGTGCCACCAGGGCGGGACAGGTTGGAGGCTACACCTTC. Translation: CATRAGQVGGYTF.

The J gene is TRBJ1-2, the V gene TRBV6-5, with a weak D call TRBD1 (6 bases). The CDR3 contains 15 residues. Between the trimmed V and J ends, which lost 5 bases and 4 bases, there was a span of 17 bases. From germline, CDR1 is MNHEY and CDR2 SVGAGI. Here the CDR3 reads CASSRQDRGVYGYTF. In nucleotides, the CDR3 is TGTGCCAGCAGTAGACAGGACAGAGGGGTCTATGGCTACACCTTC.

The chain employs TRBV5-1 and TRBJ1-3; perhaps TRBD1 as D (5 bases). Germline CDR1 is SGHRS and CDR2 is YFSETQ. The CDR3 has 17 residues. V was clipped by 4 bases and J by 1 base, with 18 bases between them. CDR3 protein: CASSLGPRTSSGNTIYF. CDR3 in DNA: TGCGCCAGCAGCCTGGGGCCGAGAACGTCGTCTGGAAACACCATATATTTT.

The V gene is TRBV19, the J gene TRBJ2-2, with D uncertain. V was trimmed by 6 bases and J by 3 bases, leaving 11 bases between them. Per the germline V gene, CDR1 is LNHDA and CDR2 is SQIVND (reference sequence). The CDR3 is 14 residues long. The CDR3 nucleotides are TGTGCCAGTAGGCCTAACCGGGACACCGGGGAGCTGTTTTTT. Translated: CASRPNRDTGELFF.

The chain uses TRBV5-4 and TRBJ2-7, with 8 nucleotides matching TRBD1. The germline gives CDR1 SGHNT, CDR2 YYREEE (reference sequence). This CDR3 has 16 residues. V lost 0 bases and J lost 12; bases outside the gene matches: 17. CDR3 in DNA: TGTGCCAGCAGCTTGGACAGGGGGAACCGAAGGTCGGCGACGTACTTC. Translated: CASSLDRGNRRSATYF.

The V and J genes are TRBV29-1 and TRBJ2-2; no clear D gene. The CDR3 is 11 residues long. In germline, CDR1 is SQVTM, CDR2 ANQGSEA. V was trimmed by 7 bases and J by 6 bases, leaving 9 bases between them. CDR3: CSASDAGELFF. The CDR3 region has the DNA TGCAGCGCTTCTGACGCCGGGGAGCTGTTTTTT.

A word on this clone: The conserved closing phenylalanine or tryptophan is absent in this CDR3, likely reflecting a read error. V and J are TRBV15 and TRBJ1-2; no definite D call. Germline CDR1 LNHNV, CDR2 YYDKDF (reference sequence). The CDR3 spans 12 residues. V was pared by 0 bases and J by 3 bases, with 2 bases between. The CDR3: CATSRDHYGYTS. In nucleotides, the CDR3 is TGTGCCACCAGCAGAGACCACTATGGCTACACCTCC.

The rearrangement joins TRBV29-1 to TRBJ1-1; the match to TRBD1 covers 10 bases. The V segment lost 6 bases and the J segment 7 bases; nucleotides outside the gene matches: 5. This CDR3 has 12 residues. CDR1 SQVTM and CDR2 ANQGSEA come from the germline V gene. CDR3 region: CSVGQGKFEAFF. CDR3 nucleotide sequence: TGCAGCGTGGGACAGGGGAAGTTTGAAGCTTTCTTT.

This clone has just one count. The V gene is TRBV18, the J gene TRBJ2-2; D gene uncertain. Per germline, CDR1 KGHSH and CDR2 LQKENI. The CDR3 totals 13 residues. Trimming pared 8 bases from V and 2 bases from J, leaving 9 bases between. CDR3 residues: CASQGSNTGELFF. The CDR3 bases are TGTGCCAGCCAAGGGTCAAACACCGGGGAGCTGTTTTTT. Full variable domain (missing parts from reference TRBV18 and TRBJ2-2): NAGVMQNPRHLVRRRGQEARLRCSPMKGHSHVYWYRQLPEEGLKFMVYLQKENIIDESGMPKERFSAEFPKEGPSILRIQQVVRGDSAAYFCASQGSNTGELFFGEGSRLTVL.

This chain uses TRBV3-1 (or the pseudogene TRBV3-2) with TRBJ1-5; possibly TRBD1 for D (5 bases). This CDR3 is built from 13 residues. Germline loops: CDR1 LGHDT, CDR2 YNNKEL (reference sequence). Between the trimmed V and J ends, which lost 3 bases and 5 bases, there was a span of 8 bases. The CDR3 nucleotides read TGTGCCAGCAGCCATGGGGGGTATCAGCCCCAGCATTTT. It yields the protein CASSHGGYQPQHF.

The J gene is TRBJ1-2, the V gene TRBV27; TRBD1 agrees at 8 bases. The CDR3 has 14 residues. After removal of 5 bases from V and 7 bases from J, the junction contained 9 bases not matched to a gene. The germline gives CDR1 MNHEY, CDR2 SMNVEV (reference sequence). The CDR3 sequence is CASSHLQGAGGYTF. In DNA form, the CDR3 reads TGTGCCAGCAGTCACCTCCAGGGGGCGGGTGGCTACACCTTC.